This T cell receptor (beta chain) was obtained from a study of OX40 agonist ivuxolimab in advanced cancers. CDR3 length equals 19 residues. The V gene's germline CDR1 is LGHNA and CDR2 YNFKEQ. With 3 bases clipped from V and 0 bases from J, the junction kept 4 bases outside the gene matches. The repertoire was sequenced with immunoSEQ multiplex PCR; TCRdb's copy has only in-frame clones and lacks some. The repertoire consists of 31,000 or so clones, with roughly 79% occurring once and the leading ten covering about 22%. Note on this clone: As yet, its antigen is unknown.

Study-wide findings and caveats: Researchers report that CD8+ T cells had, on average, more expanded clones than CD4+.

The input for sequencing was CD4+ or CD8+ T cells sorted from blood, taken in a trial of the OX40 agonist ivuxolimab. The clonotype originates from an adult with an advanced solid tumor such as melanoma, head and neck, liver or kidney cancer. The chain uses TRBV4-2 and TRBJ2-6; 14 bases agree with TRBD2. CDR3 bases: TGTGCCAGCAGCCAGGGACTAGCGGGAGAGGGCTCTGGGGCCAACGTCCTGACTTTC. Its translation: CASSQGLAGEGSGANVLTF.